These 7 T cell receptor beta chains originate from one sample sequenced in a study of radiation and T cells in renal cell carcinoma. Measured with immunoSEQ multiplex PCR; TCRdb has only the in-frame clones, and not every one. This table has 65,000 to 80,000 clones, around 86% appearing once. The sample's time point: blood 2 weeks post-SBRT. Treatment in this sample: 15 Gy SBRT to primary tumor, nephrectomy 4 weeks later. The sample in question was blood, obtained from a patient whose treatment included radiotherapy and nephrectomy. Source of these receptors: a woman aged 50 to 60 with renal cell carcinoma.

With respect to this clone: Other nucleotide sequences in the sample specify the same CDR3. This rearrangement joins TRBV27 to TRBJ2-7; 7 bases align to TRBD2. CDR1 and CDR2 (germline): MNHEY, SMNVEV (reference sequence). This CDR3 comprises 13 residues. With 2 bases clipped from V and 2 bases from J, the junction kept 0 bases outside the gene matches. The CDR3 DNA follows: TGTGCCAGCAGTTTACGGGAGGCCTACGAGCAGTACTTC. It yields the protein CASSLREAYEQYF.

This chain links TRBV28 with TRBJ2-1; 11 nucleotides line up with TRBD2. The trim removed 4 bases at V and 7 bases at J, leaving 12 bases unmatched. Germline CDR1 reads MDHEN; CDR2 reads SYDVKM. The CDR3 is 17 amino acids. The CDR3 loop is CASSSLAGGVMGNEQFF. CDR3 in DNA: TGTGCCAGCAGTTCCCTAGCGGGAGGAGTTATGGGGAATGAGCAGTTCTTC.

The V gene is TRBV7-9, the J gene TRBJ1-2; D is perhaps TRBD1 (5 bases). Trimming took off 5 bases at V and 8 bases at J, with 18 bases between the two ends. The CDR3 sequence is 14 residues long. The V gene's germline CDR1 is SEHNR and CDR2 FQNEAQ (reference sequence). This CDR3 reads CASSAQGFAVGYTF. The CDR3 coding sequence is TGTGCCAGCAGCGCGCAGGGCTTCGCGGTCGGCTACACCTTC.

The chain employs TRBV19 and TRBJ1-1; TRBD1 matches 8 bases. The CDR3 has 15 residues. From germline, CDR1 is LNHDA and CDR2 SQIVND (reference sequence). J lost 1 base, V lost 3 bases, and 4 bases had no gene match. CDR3 residues: CASSIGQGWNTEAFF. CDR3 DNA sequence: TGTGCCAGTAGTATCGGACAGGGATGGAACACTGAAGCTTTCTTT.

This sequence joins TRBV7-2 and TRBJ2-1; 7 bases fit TRBD2. After removal of 1 base from V and 0 bases from J, the junction contained 6 bases not matched to a gene. Per germline, CDR1 SGHTA and CDR2 FQGNSA. The CDR3 has 17 amino acids. The CDR3 is CASSLEGGTISYNEQFF. The CDR3 region has the DNA TGTGCCAGCAGCTTAGAAGGCGGGACTATCTCCTACAATGAGCAGTTCTTC.

This sequence joins TRBV5-1 and TRBJ2-1; tentatively, D is TRBD1 (6 bases). This CDR3 has 14 amino acids. CDR1 SGHRS and CDR2 YFSETQ come from the germline V gene. V lost 3 bases and J 4 bases, leaving 11 bases between the germline ends. DNA for the CDR3: TGCGCCAGCAGCTCCGTAGGACAGTACAATGAGCAGTTCTTC. Amino acids: CASSSVGQYNEQFF.

The CDR3 is CASSSRESYEQYF. The CDR3 coding sequence is TGTGCCAGCAGTTCCAGGGAATCCTACGAGCAGTACTTC. The rearrangement links TRBV2 to TRBJ2-7, with TRBD1 as a possible D gene (5 bases). V was pared by 5 bases and J by 1 base, with 9 bases between. This CDR3 spans 13 amino acids. From germline, CDR1 is SNHLY and CDR2 FYNNEI.